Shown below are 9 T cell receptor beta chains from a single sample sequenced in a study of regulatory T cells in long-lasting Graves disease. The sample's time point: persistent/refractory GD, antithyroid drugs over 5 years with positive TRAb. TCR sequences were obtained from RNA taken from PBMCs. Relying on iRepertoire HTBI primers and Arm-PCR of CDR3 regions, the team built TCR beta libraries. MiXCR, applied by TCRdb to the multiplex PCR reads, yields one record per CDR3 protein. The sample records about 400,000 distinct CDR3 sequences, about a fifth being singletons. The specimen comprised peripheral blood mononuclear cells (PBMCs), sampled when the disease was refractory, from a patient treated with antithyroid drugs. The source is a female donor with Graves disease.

The CDR3 loop reads CASSPPVATQNTGELFF. The CDR3 coding sequence is TGTGCCAGCTCACCACCGGTAGCGACTCAGAACACCGGGGAGCTGTTTTTT. This chain joins TRBV18 and TRBJ2-2; tentative D call: TRBD2 (5 bases). CDR3 size: 17 residues. With 0 bases removed from V and 1 base from J, the gap between germline ends came to 12 bases. The germline V gene has CDR1 KGHSH and CDR2 LQKENI.

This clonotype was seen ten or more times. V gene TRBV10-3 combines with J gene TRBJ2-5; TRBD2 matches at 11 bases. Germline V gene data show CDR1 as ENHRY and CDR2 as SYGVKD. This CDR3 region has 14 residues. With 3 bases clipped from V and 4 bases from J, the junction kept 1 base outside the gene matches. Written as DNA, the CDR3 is TGTGCCATCAGTGACCTAGCGGGAGGAGAGACCCAGTACTTC. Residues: CAISDLAGGETQYF.

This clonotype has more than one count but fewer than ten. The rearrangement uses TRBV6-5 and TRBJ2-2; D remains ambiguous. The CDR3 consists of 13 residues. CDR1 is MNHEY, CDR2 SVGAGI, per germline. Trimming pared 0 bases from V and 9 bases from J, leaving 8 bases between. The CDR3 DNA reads TGTGCCAGCAGTTACTCTGGGTTGCGGGAGCTGTTTTTT. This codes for CASSYSGLRELFF.

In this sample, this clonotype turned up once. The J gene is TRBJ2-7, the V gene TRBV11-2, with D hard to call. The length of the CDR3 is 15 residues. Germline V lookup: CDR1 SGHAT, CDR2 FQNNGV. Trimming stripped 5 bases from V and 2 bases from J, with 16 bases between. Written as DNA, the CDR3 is TGTGCCAGCAGCCTAGGACGGGTTCTCCCCTACGAGCAGTACTTC. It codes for CASSLGRVLPYEQYF.

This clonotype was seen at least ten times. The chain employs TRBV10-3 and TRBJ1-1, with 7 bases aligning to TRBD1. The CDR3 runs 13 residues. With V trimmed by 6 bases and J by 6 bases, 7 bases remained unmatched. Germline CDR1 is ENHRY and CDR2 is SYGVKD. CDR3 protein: CAIREDRIAEAFF. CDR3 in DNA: TGTGCCATCAGGGAGGACAGGATCGCTGAAGCTTTCTTT.

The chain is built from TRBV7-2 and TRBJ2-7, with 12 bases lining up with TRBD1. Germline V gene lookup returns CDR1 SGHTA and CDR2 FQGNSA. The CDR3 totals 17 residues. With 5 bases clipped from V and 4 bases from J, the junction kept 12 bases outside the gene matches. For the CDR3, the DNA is TGTGCCAGCAGCGTTTTAGGATGGGACAGGGGGCCTTACGAGCAGTACTTC. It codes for CASSVLGWDRGPYEQYF. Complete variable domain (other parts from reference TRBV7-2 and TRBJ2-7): GAGVSQSPSNKVTEKGKDVELRCDPISGHTALYWYRQSLGQGLEFLIYFQGNSAPDKSGLPSDRFSAERTGGSVSTLTIQRTQQEDSAVYLCASSVLGWDRGPYEQYFGPGTRLTVT.

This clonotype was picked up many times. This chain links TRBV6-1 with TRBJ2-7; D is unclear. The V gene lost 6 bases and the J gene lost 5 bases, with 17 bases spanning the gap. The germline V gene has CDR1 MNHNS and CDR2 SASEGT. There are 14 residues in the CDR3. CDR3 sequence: CASSRGRSIDEQYF. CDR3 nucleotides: TGTGCCAGCAGCCGCGGCCGGAGCATCGACGAGCAGTACTTC.

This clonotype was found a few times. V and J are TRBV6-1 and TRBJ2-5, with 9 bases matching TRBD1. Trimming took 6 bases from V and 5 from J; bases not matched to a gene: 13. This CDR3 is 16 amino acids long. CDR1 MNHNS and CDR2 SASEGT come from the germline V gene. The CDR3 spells CASSPGDRGNRETQYF. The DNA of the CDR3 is TGTGCCAGCAGCCCAGGAGACAGGGGGAACAGGGAGACCCAGTACTTC.

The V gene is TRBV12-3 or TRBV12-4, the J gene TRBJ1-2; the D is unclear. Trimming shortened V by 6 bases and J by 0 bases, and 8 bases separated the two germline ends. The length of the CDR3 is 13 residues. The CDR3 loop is CASRGTTNYGYTF. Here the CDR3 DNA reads TGTGCCAGCAGAGGAACAACTAACTATGGCTACACCTTC.